Shown below are 9 T cell receptor beta chains from a single sample sequenced in a study of shared clonotypes between healthy human individuals. Sequencing used immunoSEQ multiplex PCR; TCRdb keeps in-frame clones, though not all of them. The sample lists about 1.4 million clones, about 96% occurring once. Sequencing was performed on naive CD4+ T cells sorted from blood. Specified subset: CD45RA+ positively selected. Source of these receptors: a man under 40 in good health.

J is TRBJ2-1 and V is TRBV5-5; the match to TRBD2 covers 14 bases. V lost 5 bases, J lost 1 base, and 5 bases stayed unmatched. The CDR3 has 17 amino acids. CDR1 is SGHKS, CDR2 YYEKEE, per germline (reference sequence). Here the CDR3 DNA reads TGTGCCAGCAGACGACTAGCGGGAGGGTTTTCCTACAATGAGCAGTTCTTC. Translation gives CASRRLAGGFSYNEQFF.

As to this clone: Other DNA sequences within the sample encode an identical CDR3. This chain uses TRBV9 with TRBJ1-4, with 7 nucleotides matching TRBD1. The junction had 8 bases not matched to a gene; V was cut back by 4 bases and J by 5 bases. The length of the CDR3 is 15 residues. Germline V gene lookup returns CDR1 SGDLS and CDR2 YYNGEE. In DNA, the CDR3 is TGTGCCAGCAGCCCTCGACAGGGTACAAATGAAAAACTGTTTTTT. Its protein is CASSPRQGTNEKLFF.

This chain links TRBV11-2 with TRBJ2-1; TRBD2 agrees at 12 bases. The CDR3 extends over 15 amino acids. V was pared by 5 bases and J by 8 bases, with 7 bases of the junction left unmatched. Germline V lookup: CDR1 SGHAT, CDR2 FQNNGV. The CDR3 bases are TGTGCCAGCAGCCCGACTAGCGGGAGTAGGGATGAGCAGTTCTTC. Its translation: CASSPTSGSRDEQFF.

The V gene is TRBV5-5, the J gene TRBJ2-7; TRBD1 aligns across 10 bases. CDR3 length: 15 amino acids. J was trimmed by 3 bases and V by 4 bases; bases with no gene match: 7. Germline-derived CDR1 and CDR2 are SGHKS and YYEKEE (reference sequence). CDR3 in amino acids: CASSPIGQGDYEQYF. The CDR3 coding sequence is TGTGCCAGCAGCCCCATAGGACAGGGGGACTACGAGCAGTACTTC. Filled out from reference TRBV5-5 and TRBJ2-7, the complete variable domain reads DAGVTQSPTHLIKTRGQQVTLRCSPISGHKSVSWYQQVLGQGPQFIFQYYEKEERGRGNFPDRFSARQFPNYSSELNVNALLLGDSALYLCASSPIGQGDYEQYFGPGTRLTVT.

This clone was counted a single time. The V call is TRBV19, the J call TRBJ2-1, with D possibly matching TRBD1 (6 bases). The ends were cut back, 2 bases at V and 3 bases at J, with 8 bases in the middle. The CDR3 has 14 residues. Germline CDR1 reads LNHDA; CDR2 reads SQIVND (reference sequence). CDR3 loop: CASSIRGYYNEQFF. As DNA, the CDR3 is TGTGCCAGTAGTATAAGGGGGTACTACAATGAGCAGTTCTTC.

The chain uses TRBV5-1 and TRBJ2-5; D possibly matches TRBD1 or TRBD2 (5 bases each). Germline CDR1 reads SGHRS; CDR2 reads YFSETQ. V lost 0 bases and J lost 2, with 14 bases in between. This CDR3 spans 16 amino acids. This CDR3 is CASSLAGSRGQETQYF. CDR3 DNA: TGCGCCAGCAGCTTGGCCGGGTCGAGGGGTCAAGAGACCCAGTACTTC.

This clone was seen once. Additional DNA sequences in this sample encode the identical CDR3. J is TRBJ2-7 and V is TRBV10-1; 12 positions agree with TRBD1. Germline CDR1 reads WNHNN; CDR2 reads SYGVQD (reference sequence). This CDR3 is built from 15 residues. Unmatched junction bases numbered 4, after V lost 4 bases and J lost 3 bases. In nucleotides, the CDR3 is TGCGCCAGCAGTGCGGGGACAGGGGGCCTCTACGAGCAGTACTTC. This codes for CASSAGTGGLYEQYF.

The chain couples TRBV7-8 to TRBJ1-1; maybe TRBD1 (5 bases). This CDR3 contains 15 residues. Germline CDR1 reads SGHVS; CDR2 reads FQNEAQ. V shed 5 bases and J shed 3 bases, with 16 bases lying between them. CDR3 coding DNA: TGTGCCAGCAGCCGGGGGTCCCGGCGGGACACTGAAGCTTTCTTT. Translated, it gives CASSRGSRRDTEAFF.

This clone was counted a single time. The chain joins TRBV18 to TRBJ1-4; D is unclear. Germline loops: CDR1 KGHSH, CDR2 LQKENI. Between the trimmed V and J ends, which lost 1 base and 0 bases, there was a span of 9 bases. This CDR3 region has 16 residues. CDR3: CASSPRQSATNEKLFF. For the CDR3, the DNA is TGTGCCAGCTCACCACGTCAGTCTGCAACTAATGAAAAACTGTTTTTT.